These 27 T cell receptor beta chains were all obtained from the same sample, sequenced in a study of esophageal squamous cell carcinoma under preoperative chemotherapy. Time point in this sample: before preoperative PTX-NDP chemotherapy. TCRdb fed the PCR reads into MiXCR, producing one record per CDR3 protein. The sample consists of about 30,000 distinct CDR3 sequences, roughly 50% of them appearing once. The sample was gathered from a patient given preoperative chemotherapy. These receptors were obtained from a human donor with esophageal squamous cell carcinoma. The donor label of this sample is uncertain.

The sample holds a few counts of this clonotype. V and J are TRBV15 and TRBJ2-1; TRBD2 aligns across 12 bases. CDR1 and CDR2 (germline): LNHNV, YYDKDF (reference sequence). J gave up 6 bases and V 0 bases, and 6 bases lay outside the gene matches. The CDR3 is 17 amino acids. The CDR3 protein is CATSREASGRAGNEQFF. The CDR3 DNA reads TGTGCCACCAGCAGAGAGGCTAGCGGGAGGGCCGGCAATGAGCAGTTCTTC.

The rearrangement links TRBV7-6 to TRBJ2-5; D remains ambiguous. The length of the CDR3 is 14 residues. V was clipped by 1 base and J by 9 bases, with 15 bases between them. CDR1 is SGHVS and CDR2 is FNYEAQ in the germline V gene. The CDR3 loop is CASSLDGHPEAQYF. Here the CDR3 DNA reads TGTGCCAGCAGCTTAGACGGGCACCCCGAGGCCCAGTACTTC.

This sequence joins TRBV5-5 and TRBJ2-1; D possibly matches TRBD1 or TRBD2 (6 bases each). The tail of the sequence fits TRBJ2-5 better, so the J call may be wrong. Germline values: CDR1 SGHKS, CDR2 YYEKEE (reference sequence). The length of the CDR3 is 13 residues. In nucleotides, the CDR3 is TGTGCCAGCAGCCCCACAGGGAGGGAGACCCAGTACTTC. Encoded protein: CASSPTGRETQYF.

This clonotype was counted a few times. This chain connects TRBV28 to TRBJ2-1; 7 positions match TRBD2. Near its end, the DNA agrees better with TRBJ2-7, so the J call may be wrong. CDR1 MDHEN and CDR2 SYDVKM come from the germline V gene. CDR3 size: 16 residues. CDR3 in amino acids: CASSLWAGASYNEQYF. CDR3 bases: TGTGCCAGCAGTTTGTGGGCGGGAGCCTCCTACAATGAGCAGTACTTC.

This clonotype was recorded many times. The chain has TRBV11-3 and TRBJ1-1; no reliable D call. This CDR3 contains 13 residues. V was shortened by 4 bases and J by 1 base, with 7 bases between the two germline ends. In germline, CDR1 is SGHNT, CDR2 YENEEA. The CDR3 region is CASSSAENTEAFF. The CDR3 nucleotides are TGTGCCAGCAGCTCCGCAGAGAACACTGAAGCTTTCTTT.

In this sample, this clonotype is medium-sized. The gene calls are TRBV12-3 or TRBV12-4 and TRBJ2-5; D is possibly TRBD2 (7 bases). The CDR3 extends over 17 amino acids. V lost 7 bases to trimming and J lost 11 bases, with 32 bases between them. CDR3 region: CASTPGKGGGPLNEQYF. CDR3 nucleotides: TGTGCCAGCACTCCGGGGAAGGGGGGGGGGCCTTTAAATGAGCAGTACTTC.

The CDR3 region is CASSESGARDTEAFF. In nucleotides, the CDR3 is TGTGCCAGCAGTGAATCGGGAGCAAGGGACACTGAAGCTTTCTTT. The chain employs TRBV25-1 and TRBJ1-1, with no clear D. Germline V CDR1 and CDR2: MGHDK, SYGVNS. The CDR3 length is 15 residues. The V end lost 1 base, the J end lost 3 bases, and 12 bases lay between the germline ends.

V and J are TRBV5-1 and TRBJ2-2; D call uncertain. The CDR3 has 14 amino acids. V shed 4 bases and J shed 0 bases, with 7 bases lying between them. The germline CDR1 and CDR2 sequences are SGHRS and YFSETQ. As DNA, the CDR3 is TGCGCCAGCAGCCAAGCAGCGAACACCGGGGAGCTGTTTTTT. This translates into CASSQAANTGELFF. The full variable domain, in which reference TRBV5-1 and TRBJ2-2 provide the parts outside the CDR3, is KAGVTQTPRYLIKTRGQQVTLSCSPISGHRSVSWYQQTPGQGLQFLFEYFSETQRNKGNFPGRFSGRQFSNSRSEMNVSTLELGDSALYLCASSQAANTGELFFGEGSRLTVL.

On this clonotype itself: A read error may produce the germline difference seen at one junction end. The chain employs TRBV7-2 and TRBJ2-5, with D tentatively TRBD2 (5 bases). The CDR3 contains 14 residues. The V gene's germline CDR1 is SGHTA and CDR2 FQGNSA. The CDR3 coding sequence is TGTGCGGGGTCCGTAGCCGGAGGCCAAGAGACGCAGTACTTT. It translates to CAGSVAGGQETQYF.

The rearrangement uses TRBV11-3 and TRBJ2-5; D may be TRBD2 (5 bases). The germline CDR1 and CDR2 sequences are SGHNT and YENEEA. V gave up 1 base and J gave up 3 bases, with 12 bases separating them. CDR3 length: 15 amino acids. The DNA of the CDR3 is TGTGCCAGCAGCTTAGCTCTGCGGGTCGAAGAGACCCAGTACTTC. Translating it yields CASSLALRVEETQYF. The full variable domain, its missing parts supplied by reference TRBV11-3 and TRBJ2-5, is EAGVVQSPRYKIIEKKQPVAFWCNPISGHNTLYWYLQNLGQGPELLIRYENEEAVDDSQLPKDRFSAERLKGVDSTLKIQPAELGDSAVYLCASSLALRVEETQYFGPGTRLLVL.

J is TRBJ2-4 and V is TRBV7-3; 9 bases line up with TRBD2. The CDR3 sequence is 17 residues long. Per germline, CDR1 SGHTA and CDR2 FQGTGA. The junction had 21 bases not matched to a gene; V was cut back by 5 bases and J by 13 bases. The CDR3 bases are TGTGCCAGCAGCGTGGTACCGGCGGGAGGGGTCAAAAACACCCAGTACTTC. It is translated as CASSVVPAGGVKNTQYF.

This clonotype was recorded many times. This sequence may be a read error, since a much larger clone differs from it by one base. The J gene is TRBJ2-5, the V gene TRBV6-1; TRBD2 matches at 8 bases. V trimming: 6 bases; J trimming: 11 bases; junction bases outside the gene matches: 17. This CDR3 has 15 residues. CDR1 is MNHNS and CDR2 is SASEGT in the germline V gene. The CDR3 nucleotides are TGTGCCAGCAGGCCCGAAGCGGGAGTCTACAATGAGCAGTACTTC. Its protein is CASRPEAGVYNEQYF.

In this sample, this clonotype turned up many times. The chain is built from TRBV10-1 and TRBJ2-3; D is unclear. CDR1 WNHNN and CDR2 SYGVQD come from the germline V gene (reference sequence). The V and J ends lost 6 bases and 4 bases respectively, with 11 bases between them. The CDR3 is made up of 13 amino acids. CDR3 sequence reads: CASRSQPADTQYF. Written as DNA, the CDR3 is TGCGCCAGCAGAAGTCAGCCGGCAGATACGCAGTATTTT.

This clonotype was detected a few times. The genes are TRBV6-1 and TRBJ1-6; no firm D call. Trimming shortened V by 8 bases and J by 3 bases, and 11 bases separated the two germline ends. CDR1 and CDR2 from the germline V gene are MNHNS and SASEGT. The CDR3 contains 14 residues. DNA for the CDR3: TGTGCCAGCCTTACGAGGGACTATAATTCACCCCTCCACTTT. Its translation: CASLTRDYNSPLHF.

This clonotype was seen once. This sequence joins TRBV7-9 and TRBJ2-3; 11 bases fit TRBD2. After removal of 4 bases from V and 4 bases from J, the junction contained 4 bases not matched to a gene. Germline loops: CDR1 SEHNR, CDR2 FQNEAQ (reference sequence). This CDR3 has 15 amino acids. CDR3 bases: TGTGCCAGCAGCTCGCTAGCGGGGGGTGCAGATACGCAGTATTTT. It encodes CASSSLAGGADTQYF.

This chain links TRBV7-2 with TRBJ2-5; D is tentatively TRBD1 or TRBD2 (5 bases each). This CDR3 is built from 16 residues. Trimming pared 5 bases from V and 11 bases from J, leaving 27 bases between. Germline V CDR1 and CDR2: SGHTA, FQGNSA. The CDR3 bases are TGTGCCAGCAGCCTACCGGGGCGGAGAGGCAAAAACACTCAGTACTTC. This translates into CASSLPGRRGKNTQYF.

This clonotype is medium-sized by share. This chain joins TRBV12-3 or TRBV12-4 and TRBJ2-1; 8 positions agree with TRBD2. J lost 7 bases, V lost 6 bases, and 14 bases had no gene match. This CDR3 is 16 amino acids long. Here the CDR3 DNA reads TGTGCCAGCAGGATGGGAGCGGCGGGAGGCAGGAATGAGCAGTTCTTC. Its protein product is CASRMGAAGGRNEQFF.

This clonotype turned up a few times. CDR3 bases: TGTGCCAGCAGTGGGGGAAATACGCAGTATTTT. Translation gives CASSGGNTQYF. The chain uses TRBV25-1 and TRBJ2-3; D is undetermined. Germline V gene data show CDR1 as MGHDK and CDR2 as SYGVNS. The CDR3 consists of 11 residues. The V and J ends lost 4 bases and 7 bases respectively, with 6 bases between them. Supplemented by reference TRBV25-1 and TRBJ2-3, the full variable domain reads EADIYQTPRYLVIGTGKKITLECSQTMGHDKMYWYQQDPGMELHLIHYSYGVNSTEKGDLSSESTVSRIRTEHFPLTLESARPSHTSQYLCASSGGNTQYFGPGTRLTVL.

The chain recombines TRBV15 with TRBJ2-5; maybe TRBD1 (5 bases). The CDR3 is 15 residues long. CDR1 is LNHNV and CDR2 is YYDKDF in the germline V gene (reference sequence). Trimming removed 2 bases from V and 11 bases from J, with 21 bases in between. DNA of the CDR3: TGTGCCACCAGCAGAAGCCAGGGTACCTACAATGAGCAGTACTTC. The encoded protein is CATSRSQGTYNEQYF.

The chain recombines TRBV7-8 with TRBJ2-5; TRBD1 might be the D (7 bases). Germline loops: CDR1 SGHVS, CDR2 FQNEAQ. The CDR3 is made up of 16 amino acids. V lost 1 base, J lost 5 bases, and 17 bases lay in between. CDR3 in amino acids: CASSLGWRGHGETQYF. The CDR3 DNA follows: TGTGCCAGCAGCTTAGGTTGGAGGGGGCACGGGGAGACCCAGTACTTC.

The chain recombines TRBV7-9 with TRBJ2-6, with D perhaps assigned TRBD1 or TRBD2 (5 bases each). The DNA matches TRBJ2-4 better at its end, which makes the J call doubtful. The CDR3 contains 16 residues. The germline V gene has CDR1 SEHNR and CDR2 FQNEAQ (reference sequence). CDR3: CASSLPGRWAPDTQYF. The CDR3 DNA reads TGTGCCAGCAGCTTACCGGGGCGGTGGGCCCCAGACACTCAGTACTTC.

Comment on this clonotype: At one of its ends the junction is not consistent with the germline gene, which may arise from a read error. The chain couples TRBV12-3 or TRBV12-4 to TRBJ2-3; 8 bases fit TRBD2. The tail of the sequence fits TRBJ2-7 better, so the J call may be wrong. The CDR3 runs 16 residues. This chain's CDR3 is CASSVAGLGGTNTQYF. The CDR3 nucleotides read TGTGCGAGCAGTGTAGCGGGGCTGGGAGGCACAAACACGCAGTACTTC.

This clonotype qualifies as medium-sized. The chain employs TRBV6-5 and TRBJ2-1, with no clear D. Germline V gives CDR1 MNHEY, CDR2 SVGAGI. CDR3 size: 15 residues. V lost 2 bases and J lost 0, with 8 bases in between. The CDR3 DNA follows: TGTGCCAGCAGTTACACCCCTAGCTCCTACAATGAGCAGTTCTTC. This gives the protein CASSYTPSSYNEQFF.

The rearrangement links TRBV19 to TRBJ2-3, with TRBD1 identical over 12 bases. Germline V gene sequence: CDR1 LNHDA, CDR2 SQIVND (reference sequence). Losses at the gene ends were 3 bases for V and 8 bases for J; bases not matched to a gene: 9. This CDR3 has 16 residues. CDR3 in DNA: TGTGCCAGTAGTATGGCGGGACAGGGGGCGAGGGGTACGCAGTATTTT. This encodes CASSMAGQGARGTQYF.

To note about this clonotype: The junction and the germline gene differ at one end; a read error may be behind it. This chain connects TRBV7-7 to TRBJ2-3; D gene unclear. From germline, CDR1 is SSHAT and CDR2 FNYEAQ (reference sequence). This CDR3 region has 13 residues. CDR3 protein: CASSVDDADTQYF. DNA of the CDR3: TGTGCTAGCAGCGTAGACGACGCAGATACCCAGTATTTC.

The V gene is TRBV7-6, the J gene TRBJ2-3; unclear D gene. This CDR3 has 12 residues. CDR1 and CDR2 (germline): SGHVS, FNYEAQ. The CDR3 sequence: CAGNDFTDMQYF. CDR3 in DNA: TGTGCGGGCAATGACTTCACAGACATGCAGTATTTT.

As to this clonotype: A read error may produce the germline difference seen at one junction end. The chain employs TRBV7-3 and TRBJ2-5; 9 bases agree with TRBD2. CDR3 size: 17 residues. Germline V gene sequence: CDR1 SGHTA, CDR2 FQGTGA. As DNA, the CDR3 is TGTGCCAGCAGCGTGGTACCCGCGGGAGGGGTCAAAGAGATCCAGTACTTC. Its protein is CASSVVPAGGVKEIQYF.